This TCR beta chain was captured in a study of T cells after yellow fever vaccination. TCRdb re-derived calls from the 5' RACE reads in MiXCR, one entry per CDR3 protein. The table has 70,000 or so distinct CDR3 sequences, around 7.7% seen once. CDR1 and CDR2 from the germline V gene are KGHSH and LQKENI. CDR3 length: 15 residues. The V end lost 3 bases, the J end lost 1 base, and 12 bases lay between the germline ends. The TCR was taken from a man between 18 and 35 years old who received the YFV17D yellow fever vaccine. Here the sequenced sample was CD8+ T cells sorted from PBMCs, taken 10 days after the first yellow fever vaccination. The genes are TRBV18 and TRBJ2-5; D remains ambiguous. CDR3 protein: CASSPRRNLQETQYF. CDR3 DNA: TGTGCCAGCTCACCTCGGCGGAACCTCCAAGAGACCCAGTACTTC.